These T cell receptor beta chains were read from a single sample in a study of spatial heterogeneity in lung cancer. TCRdb processed the 5' RACE reads anew with MiXCR; each CDR3 protein has one entry. The sample lists 11,000 to 15,000 distinct CDR3 sequences, roughly a tenth occurring once. Sequencing used PBMCs, obtained at surgery. The receptor set was obtained from a female donor with early-stage non-small cell lung cancer. The CDR3 runs from the conserved cysteine through the conserved F or W. Each record gives: CDR3 protein, CDR3 DNA, V gene, clone size, D gene, J gene. A D gene is named only where the DNA matches it firmly. For some rows the clone size is stated as once, few or many, or as a class when expanded; others skip it.

CASSALEIRSDTQYF,TGTGCCAGCAGCGCTCTAGAGATACGCTCTGATACGCAGTATTTT,TRBV9,.,.,TRBJ2-3
CASSLRDRASSYEQYF,TGTGCCAGCAGCTTAAGGGACAGGGCCAGCTCCTACGAGCAGTACTTC,TRBV7-8,many,TRBD1,TRBJ2-7
CSARGRTGGETQYF,TGCAGTGCTAGAGGGCGGACAGGTGGAGAGACCCAGTACTTC,TRBV20-1,few,TRBD1,TRBJ2-5
CASSLAHNTGELFF,TGTGCCAGCAGCTTGGCGCATAACACCGGGGAGCTGTTTTTT,TRBV7-9,many,.,TRBJ2-2
CATGTSSTDTQYF,TGTGCCACCGGGACTTCTAGCACAGATACGCAGTATTTT,TRBV7-3,few,.,TRBJ2-3
CASSPGPPNGYTF,TGCGCCAGCAGCCCCGGACCCCCGAATGGCTACACCTTC,TRBV5-1,many,.,TRBJ1-2
CASTVDLSYNSPLHF,TGTGCCAGCACCGTGGACCTCTCCTATAATTCACCCCTCCACTTT,TRBV9,many,.,TRBJ1-6
CASSIEGSSYNEQFF,TGTGCCAGTAGTATAGAGGGAAGCTCCTACAATGAGCAGTTCTTC,TRBV19,many,.,TRBJ2-1
CASSTQGGSGYTF,TGTGCCAGTAGTACCCAAGGCGGGTCCGGCTACACCTTC,TRBV19,medium-sized,.,TRBJ1-2
CASRRTPPVLQETQYF,TGTGCCAGCAGACGGACCCCCCCAGTCCTACAAGAGACCCAGTACTTC,TRBV6-6,many,.,TRBJ2-5
CASSVVGETQYF,TGTGCCAGCAGCGTAGTCGGAGAGACCCAGTACTTC,TRBV9,many,.,TRBJ2-5